These 7 T cell receptor beta chains were all obtained from the same sample, sequenced in a study of OX40 agonist ivuxolimab in advanced cancers. Only in-frame clones appear in the TCRdb table, and some are missing; sequencing was by immunoSEQ multiplex PCR. The sample contains tens of thousands of clones, approximately 80% of which appear only once. The sequences come from CD4+ or CD8+ T cells sorted from blood, collected in a trial of the OX40 agonist ivuxolimab. These receptors originate from an adult with an advanced solid tumor such as melanoma, head and neck, liver or kidney cancer.

The chain recombines TRBV5-4 with TRBJ2-5; weak D call: TRBD1 (6 bases). V was cut by 2 bases and J by 1 base, with 9 bases left in between. The CDR3 length is 14 residues. CDR1 SGHNT and CDR2 YYREEE come from the germline V gene (reference sequence). The CDR3 sequence: CASSFTGPQETQYF. As DNA, the CDR3 is TGTGCCAGCAGCTTTACAGGGCCCCAAGAGACCCAGTACTTC.

V is TRBV5-1 and J is TRBJ2-1; D might be TRBD2 (6 bases). The germline V gene encodes CDR1 SGHRS and CDR2 YFSETQ. Trimming took 0 bases from V and 0 from J, leaving 13 bases between them. This CDR3 contains 17 residues. The chain's CDR3 is CASSLVFGGGSYNEQFF. The DNA for the CDR3 is TGCGCCAGCAGCTTGGTTTTCGGGGGAGGCTCCTACAATGAGCAGTTCTTC.

The chain has TRBV21-1 and TRBJ2-7; the D call TRBD2 from the table was never checked on the DNA. TRBV21-1 is classified as a pseudogene. This CDR3 has 14 amino acids. As DNA, the CDR3 is TGTGCCAGCAGTTACACTACAACTACCTACGAGCAGTACTTC. As protein: CASSYTTTTYEQYF.

The gene calls are TRBV2 and TRBJ2-7, with TRBD1 identical over 8 bases. Germline-derived CDR1 and CDR2 are SNHLY and FYNNEI. CDR3 length equals 15 residues. Losses at the gene ends were 4 bases for V and 3 bases for J; bases not matched to a gene: 8. The CDR3 region has the DNA TGTGCCAGCAGTGTTATGACAGGGGAAGGCTACGAGCAGTACTTC. Protein sequence: CASSVMTGEGYEQYF.

This chain links TRBV7-9 with TRBJ1-1; weak D call: TRBD1 (6 bases). The CDR3 spans 13 residues. Trimming stripped 8 bases from V and 2 bases from J, with 12 bases between. Germline V gives CDR1 SEHNR, CDR2 FQNEAQ (reference sequence). The CDR3 DNA is TGTGCCAGCTCCGGACAGCCAAACACTGAAGCTTTCTTT. This translates into CASSGQPNTEAFF. The whole variable domain, filled in from reference TRBV7-9 and TRBJ1-1, reads DTGVSQNPRHKITKRGQNVTFRCDPISEHNRLYWYRQTLGQGPEFLTYFQNEAQLEKSRLLSDRFSAERPKGSFSTLEIQRTEQGDSAMYLCASSGQPNTEAFFGQGTRLTVV.

This clone was found a few times. The chain is built from TRBV7-2 and TRBJ2-1; 7 nucleotides align to TRBD1. With 4 bases clipped from V and 8 bases from J, the junction kept 8 bases outside the gene matches. CDR1 is SGHTA and CDR2 is FQGNSA in the germline V gene. The length of the CDR3 is 14 residues. The CDR3 DNA is TGTGCCAGCAGCTACTCGACAGGGAAGGATGAGCAGTTCTTC. Translation: CASSYSTGKDEQFF. Full variable domain (remainder filled in from reference TRBV7-2 and TRBJ2-1): GAGVSQSPSNKVTEKGKDVELRCDPISGHTALYWYRQSLGQGLEFLIYFQGNSAPDKSGLPSDRFSAERTGGSVSTLTIQRTQQEDSAVYLCASSYSTGKDEQFFGPGTRLTVL.

V and J are TRBV5-6 and TRBJ2-7; a weak D match, TRBD1 (6 bases). This CDR3 is built from 14 residues. Trimming left V 4 bases short and J 3 bases short, with 14 bases between. Germline values: CDR1 SGHDT, CDR2 YYEEEE. In DNA form, the CDR3 reads TGTGCCAGCAGCCTGACGTACAGGGTCTACGAGCAGTACTTC. It translates to CASSLTYRVYEQYF.